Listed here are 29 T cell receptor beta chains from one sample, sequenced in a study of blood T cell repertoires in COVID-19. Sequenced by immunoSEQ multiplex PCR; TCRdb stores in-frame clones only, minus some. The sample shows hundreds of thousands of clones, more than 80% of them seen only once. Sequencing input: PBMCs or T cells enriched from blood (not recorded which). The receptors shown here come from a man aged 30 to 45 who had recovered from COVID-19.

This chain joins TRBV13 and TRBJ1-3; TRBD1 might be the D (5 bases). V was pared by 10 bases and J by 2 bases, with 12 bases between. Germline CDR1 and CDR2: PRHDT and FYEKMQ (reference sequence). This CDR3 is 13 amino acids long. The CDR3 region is CATSTDAGNTIYF. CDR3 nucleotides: TGTGCCACCTCGACAGATGCTGGAAACACCATATATTTT.

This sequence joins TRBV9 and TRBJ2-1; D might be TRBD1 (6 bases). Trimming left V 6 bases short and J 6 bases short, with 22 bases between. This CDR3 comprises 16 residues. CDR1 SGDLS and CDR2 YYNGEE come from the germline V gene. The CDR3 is CASTPRGGHMINEQFF. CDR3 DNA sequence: TGTGCCAGCACCCCTCGTGGGGGACATATGATCAATGAGCAGTTCTTC.

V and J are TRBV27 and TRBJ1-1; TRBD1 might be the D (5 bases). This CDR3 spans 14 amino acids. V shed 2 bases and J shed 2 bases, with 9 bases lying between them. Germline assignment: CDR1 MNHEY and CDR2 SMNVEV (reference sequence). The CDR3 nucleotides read TGTGCCAGCAGTTTAGGACACTCTAACACTGAAGCTTTCTTT. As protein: CASSLGHSNTEAFF.

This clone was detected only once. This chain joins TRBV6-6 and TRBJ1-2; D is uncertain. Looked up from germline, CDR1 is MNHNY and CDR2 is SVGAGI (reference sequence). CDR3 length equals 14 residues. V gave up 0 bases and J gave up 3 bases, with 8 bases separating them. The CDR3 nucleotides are TGTGCCAGCAGTTACTCATCCGTGTACTATGGCTACACCTTC. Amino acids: CASSYSSVYYGYTF.

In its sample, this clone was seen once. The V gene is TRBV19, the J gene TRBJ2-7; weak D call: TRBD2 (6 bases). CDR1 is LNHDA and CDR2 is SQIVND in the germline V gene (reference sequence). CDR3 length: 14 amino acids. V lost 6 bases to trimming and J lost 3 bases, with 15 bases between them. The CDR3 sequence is CASSGAGRFYEQYF. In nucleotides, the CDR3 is TGTGCCAGTAGCGGAGCGGGCCGGTTCTACGAGCAGTACTTC. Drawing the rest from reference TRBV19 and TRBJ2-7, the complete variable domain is DGGITQSPKYLFRKEGQNVTLSCEQNLNHDAMYWYRQDPGQGLRLIYYSQIVNDFQKGDIAEGYSVSREKKESFPLTVTSAQKNPTAFYLCASSGAGRFYEQYFGPGTRLTVT.

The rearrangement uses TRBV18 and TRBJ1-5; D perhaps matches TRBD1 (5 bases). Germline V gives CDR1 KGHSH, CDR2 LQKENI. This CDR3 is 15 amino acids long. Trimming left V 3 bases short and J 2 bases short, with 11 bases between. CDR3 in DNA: TGTGCCAGCTCACCCCCCGGAGGGGGCAATCAGCCCCAGCATTTT. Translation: CASSPPGGGNQPQHF.

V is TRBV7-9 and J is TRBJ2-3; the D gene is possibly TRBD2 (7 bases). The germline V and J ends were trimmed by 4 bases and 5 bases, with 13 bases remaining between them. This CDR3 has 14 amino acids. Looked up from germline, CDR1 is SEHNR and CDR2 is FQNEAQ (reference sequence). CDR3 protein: CASSSRGGGDTQYF. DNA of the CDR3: TGTGCCAGCAGCTCAAGGGGGGGTGGAGATACGCAGTATTTT.

In DNA form, the CDR3 reads TGTGCTCACGTCTCGGGGACAGGTCCTAACACTGAAGCTTTCTTT. Its protein product is CAHVSGTGPNTEAFF. J is TRBJ1-1 and V is TRBV12-5, with TRBD1 identical over 8 bases. Unmatched junction bases numbered 13, after V lost 11 bases and J lost 2 bases. The CDR3 length is 15 residues. Looked up from germline, CDR1 is LGHNT and CDR2 is FRNRAP. The full variable domain, rest sourced from reference TRBV12-5 and TRBJ1-1, is DARVTQTPRHKVTEMGQEVTMRCQPILGHNTVFWYRQTMMQGLELLAYFRNRAPLDDSGMPKDRFSAEMPDATLATLKIQPSEPRDSAVYFCAHVSGTGPNTEAFFGQGTRLTVV.

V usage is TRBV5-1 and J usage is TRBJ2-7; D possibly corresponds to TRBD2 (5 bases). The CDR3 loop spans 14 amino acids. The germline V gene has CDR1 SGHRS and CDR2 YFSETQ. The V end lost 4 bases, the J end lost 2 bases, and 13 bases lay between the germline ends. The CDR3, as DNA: TGCGCCAGCAGCACCGGGATAGGGCCCTACGAGCAGTACTTC. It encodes CASSTGIGPYEQYF.

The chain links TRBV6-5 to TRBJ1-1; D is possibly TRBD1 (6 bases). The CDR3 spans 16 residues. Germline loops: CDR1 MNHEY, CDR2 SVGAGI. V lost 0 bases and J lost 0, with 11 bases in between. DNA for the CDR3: TGTGCCAGCAGTTACTCCTCCGGGACATTGAACACTGAAGCTTTCTTT. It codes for CASSYSSGTLNTEAFF.

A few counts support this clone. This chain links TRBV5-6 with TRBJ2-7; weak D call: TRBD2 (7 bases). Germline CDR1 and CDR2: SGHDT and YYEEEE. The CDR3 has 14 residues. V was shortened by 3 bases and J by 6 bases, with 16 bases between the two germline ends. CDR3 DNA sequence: TGTGCCAGCAGCTCGGTCGAGGGGGGGTTCGAGCAGTACTTC. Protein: CASSSVEGGFEQYF.

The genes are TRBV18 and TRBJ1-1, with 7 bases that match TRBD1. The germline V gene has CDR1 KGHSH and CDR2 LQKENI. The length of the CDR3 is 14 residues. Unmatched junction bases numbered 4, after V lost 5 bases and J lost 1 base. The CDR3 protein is CASSNTGENTEAFF. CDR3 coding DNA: TGTGCCAGCTCAAACACAGGGGAGAACACTGAAGCTTTCTTT. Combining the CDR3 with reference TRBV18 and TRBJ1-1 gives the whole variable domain NAGVMQNPRHLVRRRGQEARLRCSPMKGHSHVYWYRQLPEEGLKFMVYLQKENIIDESGMPKERFSAEFPKEGPSILRIQQVVRGDSAAYFCASSNTGENTEAFFGQGTRLTVV.

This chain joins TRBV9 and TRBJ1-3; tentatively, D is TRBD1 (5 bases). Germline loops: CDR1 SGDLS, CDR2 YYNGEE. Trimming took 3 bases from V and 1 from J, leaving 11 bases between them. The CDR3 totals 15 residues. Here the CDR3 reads CASSDSGRSGNTIYF. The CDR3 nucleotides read TGTGCCAGCAGCGACTCAGGGAGGTCTGGAAACACCATATATTTT.

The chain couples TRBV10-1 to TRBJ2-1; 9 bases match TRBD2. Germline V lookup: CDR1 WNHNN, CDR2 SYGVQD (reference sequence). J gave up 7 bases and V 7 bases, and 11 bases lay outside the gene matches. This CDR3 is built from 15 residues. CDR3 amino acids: CASMGREGLGNEQFF. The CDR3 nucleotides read TGCGCCAGCATGGGGCGGGAGGGCCTTGGGAATGAGCAGTTCTTC.

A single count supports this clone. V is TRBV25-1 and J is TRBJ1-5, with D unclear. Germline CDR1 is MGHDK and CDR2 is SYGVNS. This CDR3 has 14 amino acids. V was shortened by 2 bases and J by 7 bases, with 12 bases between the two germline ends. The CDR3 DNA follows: TGTGCCAGCAGTGAAGTAACGGACTCACAGCCCCAGCATTTT. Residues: CASSEVTDSQPQHF.

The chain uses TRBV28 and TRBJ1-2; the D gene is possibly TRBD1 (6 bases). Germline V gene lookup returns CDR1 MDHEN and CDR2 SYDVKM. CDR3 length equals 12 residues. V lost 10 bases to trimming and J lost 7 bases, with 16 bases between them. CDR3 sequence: CATVGGQGGYTF. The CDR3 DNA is TGTGCCACCGTCGGGGGGCAGGGTGGCTACACCTTC.

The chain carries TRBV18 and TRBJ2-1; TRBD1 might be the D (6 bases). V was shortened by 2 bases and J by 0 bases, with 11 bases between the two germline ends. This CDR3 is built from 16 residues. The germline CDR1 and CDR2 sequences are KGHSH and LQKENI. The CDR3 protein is CASSPAQGSSYNEQFF. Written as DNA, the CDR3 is TGTGCCAGCTCACCAGCACAGGGAAGCTCCTACAATGAGCAGTTCTTC.

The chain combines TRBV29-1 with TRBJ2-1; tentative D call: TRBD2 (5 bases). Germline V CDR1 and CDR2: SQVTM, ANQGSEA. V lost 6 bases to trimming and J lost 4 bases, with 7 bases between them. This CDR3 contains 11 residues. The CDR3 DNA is TGCAGCGTCGGGGTTTACAATGAGCAGTTCTTC. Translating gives CSVGVYNEQFF.

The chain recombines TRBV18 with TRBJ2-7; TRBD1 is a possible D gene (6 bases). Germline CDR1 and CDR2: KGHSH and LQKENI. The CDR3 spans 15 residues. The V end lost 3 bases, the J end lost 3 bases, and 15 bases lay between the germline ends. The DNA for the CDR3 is TGTGCCAGCTCACCCGACAGGAGTAACTACTACGAGCAGTACTTC. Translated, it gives CASSPDRSNYYEQYF.

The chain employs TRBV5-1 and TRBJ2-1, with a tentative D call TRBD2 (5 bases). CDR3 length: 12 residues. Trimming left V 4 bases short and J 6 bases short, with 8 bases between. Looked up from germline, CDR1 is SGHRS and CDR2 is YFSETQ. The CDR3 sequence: CASSRGANEQFF. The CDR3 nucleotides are TGCGCCAGCAGCCGGGGTGCCAATGAGCAGTTCTTC.

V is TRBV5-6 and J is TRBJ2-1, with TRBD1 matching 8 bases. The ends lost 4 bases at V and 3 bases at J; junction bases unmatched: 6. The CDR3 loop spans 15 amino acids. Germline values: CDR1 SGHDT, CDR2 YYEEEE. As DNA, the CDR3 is TGTGCCAGCAGCAGGACAGGGACAAGCTACAATGAGCAGTTCTTC. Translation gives CASSRTGTSYNEQFF.

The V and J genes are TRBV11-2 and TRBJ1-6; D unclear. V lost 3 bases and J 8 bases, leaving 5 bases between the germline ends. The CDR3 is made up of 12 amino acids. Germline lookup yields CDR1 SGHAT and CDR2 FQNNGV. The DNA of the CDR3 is TGTGCCAGCAGCTTTTCTGATTCACCCCTCCACTTT. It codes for CASSFSDSPLHF.

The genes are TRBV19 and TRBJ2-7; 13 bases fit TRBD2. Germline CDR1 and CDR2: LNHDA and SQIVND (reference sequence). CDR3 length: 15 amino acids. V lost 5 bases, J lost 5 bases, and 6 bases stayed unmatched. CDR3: CASSGGLAGRHEQYF. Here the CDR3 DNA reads TGTGCCAGTAGTGGGGGACTAGCGGGACGCCACGAGCAGTACTTC.

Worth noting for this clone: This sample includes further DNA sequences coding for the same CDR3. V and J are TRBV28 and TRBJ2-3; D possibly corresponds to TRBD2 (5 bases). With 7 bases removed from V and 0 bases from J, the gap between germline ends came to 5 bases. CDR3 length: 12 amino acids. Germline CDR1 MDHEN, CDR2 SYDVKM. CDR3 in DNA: TGTGCCAGCACGGGGAGCACAGATACGCAGTATTTT. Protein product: CASTGSTDTQYF.

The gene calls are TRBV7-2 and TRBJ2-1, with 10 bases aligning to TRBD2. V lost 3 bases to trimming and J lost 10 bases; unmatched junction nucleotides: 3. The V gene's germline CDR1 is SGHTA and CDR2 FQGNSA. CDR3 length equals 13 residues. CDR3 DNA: TGTGCCAGCAGCTTTCTAGCGGGAGACGAGCAGTTCTTC. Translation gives CASSFLAGDEQFF.

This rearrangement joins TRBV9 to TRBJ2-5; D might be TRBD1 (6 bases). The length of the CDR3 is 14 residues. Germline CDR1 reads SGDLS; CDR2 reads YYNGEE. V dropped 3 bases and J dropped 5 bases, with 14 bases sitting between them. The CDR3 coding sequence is TGTGCCAGCAGCGCCGGGACAACCCTGGAGACCCAGTACTTC. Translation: CASSAGTTLETQYF.

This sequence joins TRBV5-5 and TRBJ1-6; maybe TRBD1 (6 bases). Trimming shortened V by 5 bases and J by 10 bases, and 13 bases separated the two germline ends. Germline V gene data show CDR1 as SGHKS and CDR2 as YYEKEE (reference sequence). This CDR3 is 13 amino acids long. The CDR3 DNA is TGTGCCAGCAGTAGGACAGAGGGGTCACCCCTCCACTTT. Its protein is CASSRTEGSPLHF.

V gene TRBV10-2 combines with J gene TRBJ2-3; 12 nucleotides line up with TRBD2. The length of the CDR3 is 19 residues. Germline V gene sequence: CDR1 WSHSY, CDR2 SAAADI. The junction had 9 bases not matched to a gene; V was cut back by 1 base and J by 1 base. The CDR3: CASSELRLLAGGGTDTQYF. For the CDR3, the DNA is TGCGCCAGCAGTGAGTTGAGATTACTAGCGGGAGGTGGCACAGATACGCAGTATTTT.

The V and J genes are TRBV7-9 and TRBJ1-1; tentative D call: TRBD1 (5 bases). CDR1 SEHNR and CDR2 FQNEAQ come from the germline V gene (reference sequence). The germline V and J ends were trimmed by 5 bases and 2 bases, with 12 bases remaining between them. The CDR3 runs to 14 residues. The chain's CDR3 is CASSLGHINTEAFF. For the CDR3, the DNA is TGTGCCAGCAGCCTTGGACACATAAACACTGAAGCTTTCTTT.